The clone carrying this T cell receptor (beta chain) was picked up one time. The antigen is undetermined. The data were produced by immunoSEQ multiplex PCR, yet TCRdb's version contains in-frame clones alone and is incomplete. The sample includes some 23,000 clones, roughly 80% of them seen just once. This sample was included in a study of PD-1 blockade in classical Hodgkin lymphoma. Whole-study findings and limits: Patients starting nivolumab less than 1 year after ASCT had lower diversity and were excluded from later analyses.

Sample time point: cycle 4 day 1 (C4D1), after 5 to 7 weeks of nivolumab. Relapses following autologous stem cell transplantation were seen in all patients, with brentuximab vedotin exposure varying. By magnetic negative selection, CD4+ T cells were purified from thawed PBMCs. Sequencing used CD4+ T cells from blood, obtained before the fourth cycle of nivolumab. The TCR was taken from a human donor with classical Hodgkin lymphoma.

DNA for the CDR3: TGTGCCAGCAGCGTAAATCCGAGCGGCGAGCAGTACTTC. Protein: CASSVNPSGEQYF. The rearrangement uses TRBV9 and TRBJ2-7; D might be TRBD2 (5 bases). CDR3 length: 13 residues. Germline assignment: CDR1 SGDLS and CDR2 YYNGEE. V was pared by 1 base and J by 6 bases, with 11 bases between.